These T cell receptor beta chains were read from a single sample in a study of T cells in narcolepsy. Assay: immunoSEQ multiplex PCR; the TCRdb copy retains only in-frame clones and omits some. The table shows roughly 24,000 clones, with approximately 80% occurring only once. Sequenced input: memory (CD45RA-) CD4+ T cells from blood. The receptor set was obtained from a human donor in good health. The CDR3 runs from the conserved cysteine through the conserved F or W. A D gene is named only where the DNA matches it firmly. For some rows the clone size is stated as once, few or many, or as a class when expanded; others skip it.

clone_size	j_call	v_call	d_call	cdr3_aa	cdr3_nt
.	TRBJ1-4	TRBV15	.	CATSRGSRSIDEKLFF	TGTGCCACCAGCAGAGGGTCCCGCTCAATTGATGAAAAACTGTTTTTT
.	TRBJ2-2	TRBV28	.	CASSRASGELFF	TGTGCCAGCAGCCGAGCGAGCGGGGAGCTGTTTTTT
once	TRBJ2-7	TRBV27	.	CASSFHKTGGLGEQYF	TGTGCCAGCAGTTTCCACAAGACAGGAGGCCTCGGCGAGCAGTACTTC
few	TRBJ2-5	TRBV6-5	.	CASSASKGAGETQYF	TGTGCCAGCAGCGCTTCCAAGGGAGCTGGCGAGACCCAGTACTTC
.	TRBJ2-3	TRBV10-3	TRBD2	CAIREREEDTQYF	TGTGCCATCAGGGAGCGGGAGGAAGATACGCAGTATTTT
.	TRBJ2-2	TRBV19	.	CASSTPRGGGSGELFF	TGTGCCAGTAGTACCCCGAGAGGGGGTGGTTCCGGGGAGCTGTTTTTT
.	TRBJ2-5	TRBV13	TRBD1	CASSIQGALWEQYF	TGTGCCAGCAGCATACAGGGGGCTCTATGGGAGCAGTACTTC
medium-sized	TRBJ2-7	TRBV6-6	.	CASSPSVKQYF	TGTGCCAGCAGCCCCAGTGTGAAGCAGTACTTC
once	TRBJ2-7	TRBV27	TRBD2	CASSLQSGRGYEQYF	TGTGCCAGCAGTTTACAATCGGGGAGGGGCTACGAGCAGTACTTC
.	TRBJ1-1	TRBV18	TRBD1	CASLLSGTASGGEAFF	TGTGCCAGCTTACTATCTGGGACAGCCTCAGGAGGTGAAGCTTTCTTT
.	TRBJ1-1	TRBV7-9	.	CASSWGRWPNTEAFF	TGTGCCAGCAGCTGGGGGCGTTGGCCGAACACTGAAGCTTTCTTT
.	TRBJ1-1	TRBV29-1	TRBD1	CSVDRTGTEAFF	TGCAGCGTGGACAGGACCGGCACTGAAGCTTTCTTT
once	TRBJ1-6	TRBV19	.	CASSGSSAHSPLHF	TGTGCCAGTAGTGGATCGTCGGCCCACTCACCCCTCCACTTT
.	TRBJ1-6	TRBV9	.	CASSESQNNSPLHF	TGTGCCAGCAGCGAGAGCCAGAATAATTCACCCCTCCACTTT
.	TRBJ2-1	TRBV19	.	CASSPTQTRIGNEQFF	TGTGCCAGTAGTCCGACCCAAACTAGGATAGGCAATGAGCAGTTCTTC
.	TRBJ2-7	TRBV2	.	CASSDNRAHEQYF	TGTGCCAGCAGTGATAACAGGGCCCACGAGCAGTACTTC
.	TRBJ2-2	TRBV19	.	CASMKAGELFF	TGTGCCAGTATGAAGGCCGGGGAGCTGTTTTTT
.	TRBJ1-1	TRBV5-1	.	CASSPGTLNTEAFF	TGCGCCAGCAGCCCCGGGACACTGAACACTGAAGCTTTCTTT
few	TRBJ2-7	TRBV14	.	CASSREGGEQYF	TGTGCCAGCAGCCGTGAGGGGGGCGAGCAGTACTTC
.	TRBJ2-7	TRBV6-1	TRBD1	CASSEISGTGGDSGRTEQYF	TGTGCCAGCAGTGAAATCTCCGGGACAGGGGGAGATTCGGGTCGCACCGAGCAGTACTTC
.	TRBJ2-1	TRBV28	TRBD2	CASSFWGRAYNEQFF	TGTGCCAGCAGTTTCTGGGGGAGGGCCTACAATGAGCAGTTCTTC
.	TRBJ1-6	TRBV7-3	TRBD1	CASSLGQGSGTPLHF	TGTGCCAGCAGCTTGGGACAGGGGTCGGGGACACCCCTCCACTTT
.	TRBJ1-1	TRBV19	.	CASTSRGITEAFF	TGTGCCAGTACCTCTCGAGGCATCACTGAAGCTTTCTTT
.	TRBJ1-4	TRBV12-5	.	CASQNATNEKLFF	TGTGCTAGCCAAAATGCAACTAATGAAAAACTGTTTTTT
.	TRBJ2-2	TRBV27	TRBD2	CASKATIGLAGTGELFF	TGTGCCAGCAAGGCAACAATAGGACTAGCGGGCACCGGGGAGCTGTTTTTT
few	TRBJ1-2	TRBV5-6	.	CASSLARSRGYTF	TGTGCCAGCAGCTTGGCGAGGTCTCGAGGCTACACCTTC
.	TRBJ2-1	TRBV4-2	.	CASSWRSSSSYNEQFF	TGTGCCAGCAGCTGGCGCTCTAGCAGCTCCTACAATGAGCAGTTCTTC
.	TRBJ2-2	TRBV11-2	.	CASSSRKSWEPGELFF	TGTGCCAGCAGCTCCAGAAAGTCGTGGGAGCCCGGGGAGCTGTTTTTT
.	TRBJ2-1	TRBV4-2	TRBD2	CASSQVRGTTSIYEQFF	TGTGCCAGCAGCCAAGTCAGAGGGACTACCTCTATCTATGAGCAGTTCTTC
.	TRBJ1-1	TRBV30	.	CAWRGGTAFF	TGTGCCTGGAGGGGGGGCACCGCTTTCTTT
.	TRBJ1-2	TRBV5-5	TRBD1	CASSADREAYGYTF	TGTGCCAGCAGCGCAGACAGGGAGGCGTATGGCTACACCTTC
.	TRBJ1-5	TRBV28	TRBD1	CASSTTGGNQPQHF	TGTGCCAGCAGTACCACAGGGGGGAATCAGCCCCAGCATTTT
few	TRBJ2-1	TRBV30	.	CAWSPSYNEQFF	TGTGCCTGGAGTCCTAGTTACAATGAGCAGTTCTTC
.	TRBJ2-2	TRBV19	.	CASSISSGTGELFF	TGTGCCAGTAGTATCTCTTCCGGCACCGGGGAGCTGTTTTTT
few	TRBJ1-1	TRBV7-2	.	CASSLYGNTEAFF	TGTGCCAGCAGCTTATACGGGAACACTGAAGCTTTCTTT
once	TRBJ2-3	TRBV4-2	TRBD2	CASSQGGGPDTQYF	TGTGCCAGCAGCCAAGGGGGAGGGCCAGATACGCAGTATTTT
.	TRBJ2-7	TRBV6-6	.	CASSRDREQYF	TGTGCCAGCAGCCGTGACAGGGAGCAGTACTTC
.	TRBJ1-1	TRBV2	TRBD1	CASSLTGGYTEAFF	TGTGCCAGCAGTCTGACAGGGGGATACACTGAAGCTTTCTTT
.	TRBJ2-7	TRBV30	.	CAWSVRGLGDEQYF	TGTGCCTGGAGTGTACGGGGGCTTGGAGACGAGCAGTACTTC
.	TRBJ1-1	TRBV6-1	.	CASSEQGGTEAFF	TGTGCCAGCAGTGAACAGGGTGGCACTGAAGCTTTCTTT
.	TRBJ2-1	TRBV9	TRBD1	CASSVGGQPVSYNEQFF	TGTGCCAGCAGCGTAGGGGGACAGCCGGTCTCCTACAATGAGCAGTTCTTC
.	TRBJ1-3	TRBV4-2	.	CASSLPGDGNTIYF	TGTGCCAGCAGTCTCCCAGGGGACGGAAACACCATATATTTT
few	TRBJ2-1	TRBV30	TRBD2	CAWKKRGADEQFF	TGTGCCTGGAAGAAGCGGGGGGCGGATGAGCAGTTCTTC
.	TRBJ1-3	TRBV11-2	.	CASSFIDSRNTIYF	TGTGCCAGCAGCTTCATTGACAGCAGAAACACCATATATTTT
.	TRBJ2-7	TRBV6-6	TRBD1	CASWGGTGVHEQYF	TGTGCCAGCTGGGGCGGGACAGGGGTGCACGAGCAGTACTTC
.	TRBJ2-5	TRBV7-9	TRBD1	CASSLGDRGAQETQYF	TGTGCCAGCAGCTTAGGGGACAGGGGTGCCCAAGAGACCCAGTACTTC
.	TRBJ1-3	TRBV28	.	CASSLKGSRARNTIYF	TGTGCCAGCAGTTTAAAGGGTAGCAGGGCCCGGAACACCATATATTTT
.	TRBJ2-5	TRBV9	TRBD1	CASSARGNTLQETQYF	TGTGCCAGCAGCGCCAGGGGGAACACTCTCCAAGAGACCCAGTACTTC
.	TRBJ2-5	TRBV5-1	.	CASSLGPPGRGETQYF	TGCGCCAGCAGCTTGGGCCCGCCGGGTCGAGGAGAGACCCAGTACTTC
.	TRBJ1-4	TRBV29-1	.	CSARDRPSGEKLFF	TGCAGCGCCCGGGACCGACCTTCTGGGGAAAAACTGTTTTTT
.	TRBJ1-2	TRBV19	TRBD1	CASSPTRTGGKDGYTF	TGTGCCAGTAGCCCGACCCGAACAGGGGGCAAGGATGGCTACACCTTC
.	TRBJ2-1	TRBV5-6	.	CASSDITESSYNEQFF	TGTGCCAGCAGCGACATCACCGAGAGCTCCTACAATGAGCAGTTCTTC
.	TRBJ2-3	TRBV5-6	.	CASSFTDTQYF	TGTGCCAGCAGCTTTACAGATACGCAGTATTTT
.	TRBJ2-4	TRBV29-1	TRBD1	CSVEQGASNIQYF	TGTAGCGTGGAACAGGGGGCTTCGAACATTCAGTACTTC
.	TRBJ1-2	TRBV6-1	.	CASSLYRDYGYTF	TGTGCCAGCAGTCTTTACAGGGATTATGGCTACACCTTC
.	TRBJ1-2	TRBV19	.	CASSRTEPNYGYTF	TGTGCCAGTAGTCGGACAGAACCTAACTATGGCTACACCTTC
once	TRBJ1-2	TRBV28	.	CASSSGTIGGYTF	TGTGCCAGCAGTTCTGGGACTATAGGTGGCTACACCTTC
.	TRBJ2-1	TRBV7-9	.	CASSFGGSYNEQFF	TGTGCCAGCAGCTTTGGGGGCTCCTACAATGAGCAGTTCTTC
.	TRBJ1-4	TRBV19	.	CATTGGTPGGKLFF	TGTGCCACCACGGGCGGGACGCCGGGCGGAAAACTGTTTTTT
.	TRBJ1-2	TRBV19	.	CASSIRISNYGYTF	TGTGCCAGTAGCATCAGGATTTCTAACTATGGCTACACCTTC